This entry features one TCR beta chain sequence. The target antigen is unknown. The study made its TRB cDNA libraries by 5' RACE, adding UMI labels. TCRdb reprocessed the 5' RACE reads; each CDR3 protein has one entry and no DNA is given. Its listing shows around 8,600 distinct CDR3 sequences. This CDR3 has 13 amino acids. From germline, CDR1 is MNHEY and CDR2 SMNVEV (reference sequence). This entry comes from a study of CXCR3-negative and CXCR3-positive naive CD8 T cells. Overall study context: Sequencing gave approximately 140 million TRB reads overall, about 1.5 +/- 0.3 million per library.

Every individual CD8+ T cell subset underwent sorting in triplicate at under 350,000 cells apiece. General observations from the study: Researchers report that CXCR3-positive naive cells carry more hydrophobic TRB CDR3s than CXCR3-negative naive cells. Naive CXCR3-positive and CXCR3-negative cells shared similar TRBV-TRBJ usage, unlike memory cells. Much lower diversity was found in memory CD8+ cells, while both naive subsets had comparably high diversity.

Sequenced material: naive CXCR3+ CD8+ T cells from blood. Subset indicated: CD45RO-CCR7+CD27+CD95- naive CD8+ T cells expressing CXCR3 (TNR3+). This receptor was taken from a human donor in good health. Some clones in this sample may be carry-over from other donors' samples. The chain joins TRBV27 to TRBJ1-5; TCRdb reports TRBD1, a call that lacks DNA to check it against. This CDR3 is CASSGGANQPQHF.